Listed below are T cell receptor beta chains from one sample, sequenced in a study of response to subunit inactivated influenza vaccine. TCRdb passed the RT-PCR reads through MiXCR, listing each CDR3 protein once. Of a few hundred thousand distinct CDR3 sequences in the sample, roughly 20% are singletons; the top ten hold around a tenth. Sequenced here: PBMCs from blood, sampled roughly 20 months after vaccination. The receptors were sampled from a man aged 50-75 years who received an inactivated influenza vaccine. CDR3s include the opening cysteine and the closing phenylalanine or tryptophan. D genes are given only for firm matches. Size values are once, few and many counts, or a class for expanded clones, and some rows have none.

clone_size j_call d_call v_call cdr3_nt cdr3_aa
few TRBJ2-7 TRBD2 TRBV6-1 TGTGCCAGCAGTGAATTCGGGGGGGATGGTGAGCAGTACTTC CASSEFGGDGEQYF
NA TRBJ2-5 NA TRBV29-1 TGCAGCGCCCGCCGGGTGGAGACCCAGTACTTC CSARRVETQYF
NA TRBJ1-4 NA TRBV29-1 TGCAGCATGACAGGCCCGGGGAATGAAAAACTGTTTTTT CSMTGPGNEKLFF
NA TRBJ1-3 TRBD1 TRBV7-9 TGTGCCAGCAGCCCCGTATACAGGGGGCCTGGAAACACCATATATTTT CASSPVYRGPGNTIYF
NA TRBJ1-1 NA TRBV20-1 TGCAGTGCTAGGGGAAATTCGAACACTGAAGCTTTCTTT CSARGNSNTEAFF
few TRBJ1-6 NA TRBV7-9 TGTGCCAGCAGCTCCCAGGGTGTCCGGTCACCCCTCCACTTT CASSSQGVRSPLHF
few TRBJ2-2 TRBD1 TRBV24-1 TGTGCCACCACAGATTTCCAGACAGGGCGATCAAGAGACACCGGGGAGCTGTTTTTT CATTDFQTGRSRDTGELFF
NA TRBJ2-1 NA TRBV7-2 TGTGCCAGCAGGTTACAGGGTCGAGTGGGCAATGAGCAGTTCTTC CASRLQGRVGNEQFF
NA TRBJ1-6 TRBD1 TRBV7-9 TGTGCCAGCCGGCGCCGGGACAGCATTAATTCACCCCTCCACTTT CASRRRDSINSPLHF
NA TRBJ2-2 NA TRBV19 TGTGCCAGTAGTGGAGGGGCCCCCGGGGAGCTGTTTTTT CASSGGAPGELFF
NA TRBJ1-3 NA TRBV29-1 TGCAGCGTAGCTCCCCGGTTCTCTGGAAACACCATATATTTT CSVAPRFSGNTIYF
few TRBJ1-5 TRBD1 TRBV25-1 TGTGCCAGCAGTGGCAACAGGGGATGGGGCAATCAGCCCCAGCATTTT CASSGNRGWGNQPQHF
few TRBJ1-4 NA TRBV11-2 TGTGCCAGCAGCTTAGAAGCGGGCTCCGACCTATTGTTTTTT CASSLEAGSDLLFF
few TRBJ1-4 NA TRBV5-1 TGCGCCAGCAGACCCGGGACTCTTGAAGGGGAAAAACTGTTTTTT CASRPGTLEGEKLFF
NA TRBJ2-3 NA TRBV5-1 TGCGCCAGCAGCTTGGATGCCCGGGGCGGGAGCACAGATACGCAGTATTTT CASSLDARGGSTDTQYF
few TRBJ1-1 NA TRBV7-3 TGTGCCAGCAGCTTAATGGTGAACACTGAAGCTTTCTTT CASSLMVNTEAFF
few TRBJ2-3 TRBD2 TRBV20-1 TGCAGTGCCAGGTCGGGTAGCGGGACTAGCACAGATACGCAGTATTTT CSARSGSGTSTDTQYF
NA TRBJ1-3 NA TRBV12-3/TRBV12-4 TGTGCCAGCACCCTAGATTTCGGTGGAAACACCATATATTTT CASTLDFGGNTIYF
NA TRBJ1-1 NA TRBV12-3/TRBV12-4 TGTGCCAGCAGCCTAAGGGAACCTCACACTGAAGCTTTCTTT CASSLREPHTEAFF
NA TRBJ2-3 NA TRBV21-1 TGTGCCAGCACCTATGGGGGGGATTCCCCAGATACGCAGTATTTT CASTYGGDSPDTQYF
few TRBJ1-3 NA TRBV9 TGTGCCAGCAGCGGATCAGGGAGGCGTGGAAACACCATATATTTT CASSGSGRRGNTIYF
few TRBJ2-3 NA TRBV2 TGTGCCAGCAGTGAAGTCGGTCCCGCGGGAGATACGCAGTATTTT CASSEVGPAGDTQYF
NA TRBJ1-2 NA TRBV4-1 TGCGCCAGCAGCTCATCCGCCTTGGCTCCTAACTATGGCTACACCTTC CASSSSALAPNYGYTF
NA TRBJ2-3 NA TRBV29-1 TGCAGCGTTGAAAGGTCGTCGGGGAATACGCAGTATTTT CSVERSSGNTQYF
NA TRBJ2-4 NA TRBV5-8 TGTGCCAGCAACGTTGGGGGTGCCAAAAACATTCAGTACTTC CASNVGGAKNIQYF
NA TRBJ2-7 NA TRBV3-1 TGTGCCAGCAGCCAATTAGGGGACGAGCAGTACTTC CASSQLGDEQYF
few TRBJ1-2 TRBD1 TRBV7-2 TGTGCCAGCAGCTCCAACAGGGGCGCTAACTATGGCTACACCTTC CASSSNRGANYGYTF
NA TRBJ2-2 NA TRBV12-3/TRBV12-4 TGTGCCAGCAGCAAAACCGGGGAGCTGTTTTTT CASSKTGELFF
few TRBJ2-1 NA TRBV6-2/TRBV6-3 TGTGCCAGCAGTTGGAAGGGGGTCAATGAGCAGTTCTTC CASSWKGVNEQFF
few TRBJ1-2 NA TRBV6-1 TGTGCCAGCAGCAGAGGTTCGCGGGGAACCTATGGCTACACCTTC CASSRGSRGTYGYTF
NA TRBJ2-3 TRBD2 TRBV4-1 TGCGCCAGCAGCCTGGTCGGGGGGAGGGATACGCAGTATTTT CASSLVGGRDTQYF
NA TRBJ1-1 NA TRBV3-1 TGTGCCAGCAAGGGGATAGAATTGAACACTGAAGCTTTCTTT CASKGIELNTEAFF
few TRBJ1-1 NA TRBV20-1 TGCAGTGCCAGAGACCACGATGAAGCTTTCTTT CSARDHDEAFF
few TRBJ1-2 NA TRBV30 TGTGCCTGGAGTAGGGAGGGCACCAGTAACTATGGCTACACCTTC CAWSREGTSNYGYTF
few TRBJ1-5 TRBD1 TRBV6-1 TGTGCCAGCAGAATCGGGACAGGGAGTCAGCCCCAGCATTTT CASRIGTGSQPQHF
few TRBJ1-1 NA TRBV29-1 TGCAGCGTTGCCGAAACGACAGGCCAGTTTAACACTGAAGCTTTCTTT CSVAETTGQFNTEAFF
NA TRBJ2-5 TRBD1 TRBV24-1 TGTGCCACCAGTGACCGAACAGGGGGAGAGACCCAGTACTTC CATSDRTGGETQYF
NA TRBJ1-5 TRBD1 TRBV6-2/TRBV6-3 TGTGCCAGCAGGACAGGGGGTACGGGTCAGCCCCAGCATTTT CASRTGGTGQPQHF
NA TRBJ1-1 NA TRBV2 TGTGCCAGCAGTGAGAGTAAGGGGAGAGGCACTGAAGCTTTCTTT CASSESKGRGTEAFF
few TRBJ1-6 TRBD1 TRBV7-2 TGTGCCAGCAGCATACAGGGGGCGCCTAATTCACCCCTCCACTTT CASSIQGAPNSPLHF
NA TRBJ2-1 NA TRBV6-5 TGTGCCAGCAGTTACTCCTTGGGGGTGGGCAATGAGCAGTTCTTC CASSYSLGVGNEQFF
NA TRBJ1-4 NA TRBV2 TGTGCCAGCAGGGACATCCAACCGGAAAAACTGTTTTTT CASRDIQPEKLFF
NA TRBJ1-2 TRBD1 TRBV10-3 TGTGCCATACGGGGACAGAACTATGGCTACACCTTC CAIRGQNYGYTF
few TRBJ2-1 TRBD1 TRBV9 TGTGCCAGCAGCGTAGCCCCCACAGGGGTTGAGCAGTTCTTC CASSVAPTGVEQFF
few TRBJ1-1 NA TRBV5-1 TGCGCCAGCAGCTTGGAGGGGGGACCGAACACTGAAGCTTTCTTT CASSLEGGPNTEAFF
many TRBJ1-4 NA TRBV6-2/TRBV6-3 TGTGCCAGCAGGCCAGTGGGATCTAATGAAAAACTGTTTTTT CASRPVGSNEKLFF
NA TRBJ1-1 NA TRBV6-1 TGTGCCAGCACTGACAGACTGAACACTGAAGCTTTCTTT CASTDRLNTEAFF
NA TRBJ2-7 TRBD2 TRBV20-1 TGCAGTGCTAGTAGGGGTAGCGGGAGTTACGAGCAGTACTTC CSASRGSGSYEQYF
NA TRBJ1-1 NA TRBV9 TGTGCCAGCAGCGTAGCTACGTACCCCACTGAAGCTTTCTTT CASSVATYPTEAFF
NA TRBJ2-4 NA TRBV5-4 TGTGCCAGCAGCTTAACCGGGACCCCCAAAAACATTCAGTACTTC CASSLTGTPKNIQYF
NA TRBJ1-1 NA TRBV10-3 TGTGCCATCAGTGAGACCCAGGGAGACACTGAAGCTTTCTTT CAISETQGDTEAFF
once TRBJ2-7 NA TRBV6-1 TGTGCCAGCAGTCGCGACTCCCCAGAAACCTACGAGCAGTACTTC CASSRDSPETYEQYF
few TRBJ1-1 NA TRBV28 TGTGCCAGCAGTTTTCAGGAGGATTATCCGAACACTGAAGCTTTCTTT CASSFQEDYPNTEAFF
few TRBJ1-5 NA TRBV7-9 TGTGCCAGCAGCTTGAGCGAACAGCCCCAGCATTTT CASSLSEQPQHF
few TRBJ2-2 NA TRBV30 TGTGCCTGGAGCAAGGATCCTTTTACCGGGGAGCTGTTTTTT CAWSKDPFTGELFF
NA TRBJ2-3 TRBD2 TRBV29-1 TGCAGCGTTGAAGGAACTAGCGGGAGGGCCCCAGATACGCAGTATTTT CSVEGTSGRAPDTQYF
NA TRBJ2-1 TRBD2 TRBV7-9 TGTGCCAGCACCTCTCCCGGGAGGGTCGGGAATGAGCAGTTCTTC CASTSPGRVGNEQFF